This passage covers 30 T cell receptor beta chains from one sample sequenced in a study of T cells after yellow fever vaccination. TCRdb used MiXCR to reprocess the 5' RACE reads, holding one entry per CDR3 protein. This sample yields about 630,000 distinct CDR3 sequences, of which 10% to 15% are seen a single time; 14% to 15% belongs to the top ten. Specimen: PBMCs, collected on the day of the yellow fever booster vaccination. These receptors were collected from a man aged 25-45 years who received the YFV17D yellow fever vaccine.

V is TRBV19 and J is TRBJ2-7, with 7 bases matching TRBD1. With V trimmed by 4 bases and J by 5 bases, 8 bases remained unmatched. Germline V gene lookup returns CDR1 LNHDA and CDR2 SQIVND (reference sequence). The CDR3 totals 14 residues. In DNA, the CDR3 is TGTGCCAGTAGTACCCGACAGGGTCGGGACGAGCAGTACTTC. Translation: CASSTRQGRDEQYF.

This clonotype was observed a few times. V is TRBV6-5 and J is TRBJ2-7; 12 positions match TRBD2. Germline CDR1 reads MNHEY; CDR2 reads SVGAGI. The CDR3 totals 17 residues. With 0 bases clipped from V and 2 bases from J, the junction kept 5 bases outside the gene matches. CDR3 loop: CASSYSGRLAGAYEQYF. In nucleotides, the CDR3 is TGTGCCAGCAGTTACTCAGGCAGACTAGCGGGAGCCTACGAGCAGTACTTC.

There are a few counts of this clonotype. The CDR3 region is CASSLGGTDQETQYF. The CDR3 DNA reads as TGTGCCAGCAGCTTAGGGGGAACCGACCAAGAGACCCAGTACTTC. This chain joins TRBV7-9 and TRBJ2-5; D gene ambiguous. Looked up from germline, CDR1 is SEHNR and CDR2 is FQNEAQ (reference sequence). Trimming pared 1 base from V and 0 bases from J, leaving 9 bases between. The CDR3 sequence is 15 residues long.

CDR3 DNA: TGTGCCAGCAGCCCCCCGACAGGGCACTCCTACAATGAGCAGTTCTTC. Protein product: CASSPPTGHSYNEQFF. This chain connects TRBV11-2 to TRBJ2-1; the match to TRBD1 covers 7 bases. Per the germline V gene, CDR1 is SGHAT and CDR2 is FQNNGV. There are 16 residues in the CDR3. V lost 5 bases, J lost 0 bases, and 7 bases stayed unmatched.

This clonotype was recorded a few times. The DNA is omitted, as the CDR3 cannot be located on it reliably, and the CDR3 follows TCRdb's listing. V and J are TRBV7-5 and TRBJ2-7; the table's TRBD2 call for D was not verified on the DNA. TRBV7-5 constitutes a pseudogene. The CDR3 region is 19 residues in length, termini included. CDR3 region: CISVPEAGLAGGVSYEQYF.

In DNA form, the CDR3 reads TGTGCCAGCAGTGAAATCCACGGCGTAGGGAAGCAGACCCAGTACTTC. Protein: CASSEIHGVGKQTQYF. The rearrangement uses TRBV25-1 and TRBJ2-5, with D unresolved. V was shortened by 2 bases and J by 6 bases, with 19 bases between the two germline ends. There are 16 residues in the CDR3. CDR1 is MGHDK and CDR2 is SYGVNS in the germline V gene.

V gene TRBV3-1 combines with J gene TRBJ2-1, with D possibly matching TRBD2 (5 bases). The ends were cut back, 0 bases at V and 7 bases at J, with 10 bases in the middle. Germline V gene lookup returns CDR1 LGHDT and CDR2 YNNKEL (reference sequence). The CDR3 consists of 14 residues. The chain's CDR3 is CASSQDPGRNEQFF. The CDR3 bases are TGTGCCAGCAGCCAAGATCCGGGAAGGAATGAGCAGTTCTTC.

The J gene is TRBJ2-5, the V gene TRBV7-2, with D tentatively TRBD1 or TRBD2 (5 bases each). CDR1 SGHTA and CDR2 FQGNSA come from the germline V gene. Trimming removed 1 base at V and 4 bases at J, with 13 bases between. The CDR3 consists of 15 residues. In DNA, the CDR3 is TGTGCCAGCAGCTTAGAGGACTTGAGGGGAGAGACCCAGTACTTC. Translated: CASSLEDLRGETQYF. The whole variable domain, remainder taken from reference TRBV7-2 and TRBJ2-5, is GAGVSQSPSNKVTEKGKDVELRCDPISGHTALYWYRQSLGQGLEFLIYFQGNSAPDKSGLPSDRFSAERTGGSVSTLTIQRTQQEDSAVYLCASSLEDLRGETQYFGPGTRLLVL.

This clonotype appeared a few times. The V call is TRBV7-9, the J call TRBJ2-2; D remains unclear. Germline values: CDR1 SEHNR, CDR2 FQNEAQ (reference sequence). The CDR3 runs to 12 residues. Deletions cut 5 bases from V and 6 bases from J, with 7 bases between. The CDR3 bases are TGTGCCAGCAGCCACCAGTCCGGGGAGCTGTTTTTT. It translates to CASSHQSGELFF.

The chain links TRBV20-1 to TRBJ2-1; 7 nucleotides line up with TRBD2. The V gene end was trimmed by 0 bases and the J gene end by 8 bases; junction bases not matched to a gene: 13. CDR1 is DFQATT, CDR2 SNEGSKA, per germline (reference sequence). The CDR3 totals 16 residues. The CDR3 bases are TGCAGTGCTAGAGATGGGCTAGCCCCTCGGGGGGATGAGCAGTTCTTC. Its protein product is CSARDGLAPRGDEQFF.

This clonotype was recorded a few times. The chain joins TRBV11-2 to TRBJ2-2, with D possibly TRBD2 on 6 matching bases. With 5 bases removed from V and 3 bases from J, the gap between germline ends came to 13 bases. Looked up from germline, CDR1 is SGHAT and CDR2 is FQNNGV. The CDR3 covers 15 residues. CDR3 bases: TGTGCCAGCAGCATAGGGACTGGACACACCGGGGAGCTGTTTTTT. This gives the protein CASSIGTGHTGELFF.

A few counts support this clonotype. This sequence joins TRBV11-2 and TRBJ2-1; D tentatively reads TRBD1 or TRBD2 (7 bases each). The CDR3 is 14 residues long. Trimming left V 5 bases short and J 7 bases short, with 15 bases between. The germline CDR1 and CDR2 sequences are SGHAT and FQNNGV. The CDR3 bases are TGTGCCAGCAGCCATAACAGGGGAGGGAATGAGCAGTTCTTC. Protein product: CASSHNRGGNEQFF.

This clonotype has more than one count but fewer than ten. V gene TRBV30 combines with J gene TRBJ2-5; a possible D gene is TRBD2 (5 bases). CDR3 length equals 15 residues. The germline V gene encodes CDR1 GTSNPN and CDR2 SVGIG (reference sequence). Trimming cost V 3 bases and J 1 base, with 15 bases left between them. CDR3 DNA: TGTGCCTGGAGAAAAGGGCTAGCCCGCCAAGAGACCCAGTACTTC. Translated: CAWRKGLARQETQYF.

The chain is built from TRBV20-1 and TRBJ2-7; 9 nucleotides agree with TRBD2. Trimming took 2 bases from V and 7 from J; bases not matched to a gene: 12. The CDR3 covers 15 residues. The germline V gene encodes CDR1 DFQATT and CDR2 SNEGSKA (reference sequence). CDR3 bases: TGCAGTGCTAGACTAGCGGGGAGGGGCCCGTGGGAGCAGTACTTC. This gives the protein CSARLAGRGPWEQYF.

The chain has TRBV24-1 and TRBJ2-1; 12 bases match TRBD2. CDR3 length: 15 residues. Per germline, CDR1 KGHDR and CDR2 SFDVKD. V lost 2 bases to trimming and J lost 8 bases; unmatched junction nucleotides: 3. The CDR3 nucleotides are TGTGCCACCAGTGATTCGGGACTAGCGGGCCATGAGCAGTTCTTC. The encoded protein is CATSDSGLAGHEQFF.

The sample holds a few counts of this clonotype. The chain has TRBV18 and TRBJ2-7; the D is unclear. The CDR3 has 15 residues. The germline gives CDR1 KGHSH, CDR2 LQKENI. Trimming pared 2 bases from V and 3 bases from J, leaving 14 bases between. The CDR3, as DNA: TGTGCCAGCTCACCAAACCCCCTTCTGGACTACGAGCAGTACTTC. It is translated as CASSPNPLLDYEQYF.

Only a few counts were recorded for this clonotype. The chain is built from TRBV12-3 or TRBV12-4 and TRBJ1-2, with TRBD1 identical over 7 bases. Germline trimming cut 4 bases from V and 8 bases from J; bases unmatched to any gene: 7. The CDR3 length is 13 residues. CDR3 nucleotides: TGTGCCAGCAGTTACAGGGGTTCCCGGGGCTACACCTTC. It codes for CASSYRGSRGYTF.

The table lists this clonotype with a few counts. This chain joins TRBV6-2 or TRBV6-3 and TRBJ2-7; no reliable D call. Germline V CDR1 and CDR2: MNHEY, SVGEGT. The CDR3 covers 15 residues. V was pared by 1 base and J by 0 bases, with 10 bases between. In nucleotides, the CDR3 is TGTGCCAGCAGTTACTTTGGTAGTTACTCCTACGAGCAGTACTTC. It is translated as CASSYFGSYSYEQYF.

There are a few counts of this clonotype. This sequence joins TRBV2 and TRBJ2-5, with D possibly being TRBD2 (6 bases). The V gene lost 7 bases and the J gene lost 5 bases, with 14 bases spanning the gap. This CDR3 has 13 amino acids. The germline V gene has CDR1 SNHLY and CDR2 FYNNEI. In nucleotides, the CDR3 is TGTGCCAGCACTCGGGAGTGGGGGGAGACCCAGTACTTC. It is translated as CASTREWGETQYF.

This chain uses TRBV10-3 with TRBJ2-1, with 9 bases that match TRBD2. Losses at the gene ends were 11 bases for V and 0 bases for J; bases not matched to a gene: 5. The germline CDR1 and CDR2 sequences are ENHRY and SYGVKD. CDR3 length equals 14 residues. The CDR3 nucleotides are TGTGCCGCGACTAGCGGAAGCTCCTACAATGAGCAGTTCTTC. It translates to CAATSGSSYNEQFF.

Here the CDR3 reads CASSFAGGYEQYF. DNA for the CDR3: TGTGCCAGCAGTTTTGCGGGAGGGTACGAGCAGTACTTC. The chain carries TRBV27 and TRBJ2-7, with 9 bases matching TRBD2. The junction had 1 base not matched to a gene; V was cut back by 3 bases and J by 4 bases. CDR1 is MNHEY and CDR2 is SMNVEV in the germline V gene (reference sequence). The CDR3 is made up of 13 amino acids.

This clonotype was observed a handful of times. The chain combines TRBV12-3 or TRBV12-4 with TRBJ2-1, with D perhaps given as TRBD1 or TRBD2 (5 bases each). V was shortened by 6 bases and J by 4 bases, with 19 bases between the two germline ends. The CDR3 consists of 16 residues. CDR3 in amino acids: CASSTSMYGAYNEQFF. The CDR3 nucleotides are TGTGCCAGCAGCACTAGTATGTATGGGGCTTACAATGAGCAGTTCTTC.

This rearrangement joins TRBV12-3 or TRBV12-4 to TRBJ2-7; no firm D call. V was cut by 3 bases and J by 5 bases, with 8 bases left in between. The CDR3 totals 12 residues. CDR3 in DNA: TGTGCCAGCAGTTTTGATGGTAACGAGCAGTACTTC. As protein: CASSFDGNEQYF.

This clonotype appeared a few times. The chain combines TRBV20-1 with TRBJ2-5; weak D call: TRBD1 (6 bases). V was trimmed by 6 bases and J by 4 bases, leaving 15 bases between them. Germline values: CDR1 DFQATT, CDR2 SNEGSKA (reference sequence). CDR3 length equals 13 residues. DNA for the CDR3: TGCAGTGCCTTTCGAACAGGGCGAGAGACCCAGTACTTC. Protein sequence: CSAFRTGRETQYF.

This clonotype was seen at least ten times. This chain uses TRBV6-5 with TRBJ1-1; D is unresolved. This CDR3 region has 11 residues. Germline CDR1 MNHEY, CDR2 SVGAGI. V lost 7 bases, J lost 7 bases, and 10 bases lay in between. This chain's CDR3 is CASNVGIEAFF. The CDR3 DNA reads TGTGCCAGCAACGTAGGGATTGAAGCTTTCTTT.

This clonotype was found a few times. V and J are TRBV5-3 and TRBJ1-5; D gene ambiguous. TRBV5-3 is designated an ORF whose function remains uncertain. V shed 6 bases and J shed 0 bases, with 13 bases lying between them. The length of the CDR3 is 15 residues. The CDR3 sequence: CARIMWEDSNQPQHF. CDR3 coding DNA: TGTGCCAGAATAATGTGGGAAGATAGCAATCAGCCCCAGCATTTT.

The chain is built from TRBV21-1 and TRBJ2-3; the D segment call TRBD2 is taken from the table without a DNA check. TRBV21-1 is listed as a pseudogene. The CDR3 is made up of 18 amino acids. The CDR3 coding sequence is TGTGCCAGCAGCAGTGGGACTAGCGGGAGTTCGGATACAGATACGCAGTATTTT. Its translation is CASSSGTSGSSDTDTQYF.

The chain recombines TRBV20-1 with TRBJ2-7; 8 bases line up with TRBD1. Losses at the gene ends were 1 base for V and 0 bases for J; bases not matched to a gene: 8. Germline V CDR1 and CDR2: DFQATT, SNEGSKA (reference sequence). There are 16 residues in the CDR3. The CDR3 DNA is TGCAGTGCTAGAGCCCTAAGACAGGGGTCCTCCTACGAGCAGTACTTC. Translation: CSARALRQGSSYEQYF.

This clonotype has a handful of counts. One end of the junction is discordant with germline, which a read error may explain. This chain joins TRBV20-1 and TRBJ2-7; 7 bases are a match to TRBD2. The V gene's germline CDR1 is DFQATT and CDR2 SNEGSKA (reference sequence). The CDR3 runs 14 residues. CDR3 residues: CCARVAGAPYEQYF. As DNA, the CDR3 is TGCTGTGCTAGAGTTGCGGGAGCCCCCTACGAGCAGTACTTC.

This CDR3 is CASSYPGHSYEQYF. CDR3 coding DNA: TGTGCCAGCAGCTATCCCGGGCACTCCTACGAGCAGTACTTC. This sequence joins TRBV6-2 or TRBV6-3 and TRBJ2-7, with unresolved D. The CDR3 is 14 amino acids. Germline V gives CDR1 MNHEY, CDR2 SVGEGT. Trimming took off 6 bases at V and 0 bases at J, with 12 bases between the two ends.